Reported below is one TCR beta chain. What it recognizes is unknown. This sample stems from a study of response to subunit inactivated influenza vaccine. Overall study findings and caveats: Each seasonal influenza vaccination, the authors suggested, recruits few new T cells.

Each CDR3 protein gets one entry after TCRdb re-called the RT-PCR reads with MiXCR. Among about 700,000 distinct CDR3 sequences listed, around 15% were seen once. V was trimmed by 2 bases and J by 2 bases, leaving 9 bases between them. The CDR3 spans 15 residues. Germline values: CDR1 SNHLY, CDR2 FYNNEI. The specimen comprised PBMCs from blood, sampled 14 days before vaccination. The V and J genes are TRBV2 and TRBJ2-2; D gene unclear. This receptor was obtained from a man over 45 who received an inactivated influenza vaccine. The CDR3 reads CASSELVANTGELFF. CDR3 sequence (DNA): TGTGCCAGCAGTGAACTAGTCGCAAACACCGGGGAGCTGTTTTTT.